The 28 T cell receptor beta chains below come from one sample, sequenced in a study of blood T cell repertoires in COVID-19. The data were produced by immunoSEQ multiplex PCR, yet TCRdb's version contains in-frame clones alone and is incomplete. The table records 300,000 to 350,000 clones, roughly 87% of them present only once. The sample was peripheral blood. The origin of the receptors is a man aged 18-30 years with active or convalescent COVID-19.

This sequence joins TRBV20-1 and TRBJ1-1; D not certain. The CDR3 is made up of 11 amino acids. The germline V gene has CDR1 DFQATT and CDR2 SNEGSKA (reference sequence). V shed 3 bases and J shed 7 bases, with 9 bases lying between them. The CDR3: CSASREGEAFF. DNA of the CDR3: TGCAGTGCTAGTCGTGAGGGTGAAGCTTTCTTT.

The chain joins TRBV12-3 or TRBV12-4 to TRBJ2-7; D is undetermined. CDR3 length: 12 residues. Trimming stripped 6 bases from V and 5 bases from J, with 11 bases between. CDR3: CASSQSTDEQYF. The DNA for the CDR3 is TGTGCCAGCAGCCAGTCTACAGACGAGCAGTACTTC.

This CDR3 reads CATSRAGNTEAFF. DNA of the CDR3: TGTGCCACCAGCAGAGCAGGGAACACTGAAGCTTTCTTT. This chain joins TRBV15 and TRBJ1-1, with unresolved D. V dropped 1 base and J dropped 1 base, with 4 bases sitting between them. The CDR3 covers 13 residues. Germline V gene lookup returns CDR1 LNHNV and CDR2 YYDKDF (reference sequence).

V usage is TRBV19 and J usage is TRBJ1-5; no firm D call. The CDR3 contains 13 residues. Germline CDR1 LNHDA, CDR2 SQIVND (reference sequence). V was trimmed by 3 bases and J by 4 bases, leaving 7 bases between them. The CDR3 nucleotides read TGTGCCAGTAGTATTTGGCATAATCAGCCCCAGCATTTT. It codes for CASSIWHNQPQHF.

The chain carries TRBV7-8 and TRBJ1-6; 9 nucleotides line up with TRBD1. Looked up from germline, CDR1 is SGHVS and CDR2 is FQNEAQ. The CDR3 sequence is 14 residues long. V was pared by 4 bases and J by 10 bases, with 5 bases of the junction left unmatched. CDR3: CASSWTGAGSPLHF. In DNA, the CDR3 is TGTGCCAGCAGCTGGACAGGGGCGGGATCACCCCTCCACTTT. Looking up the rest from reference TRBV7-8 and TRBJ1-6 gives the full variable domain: GAGVSQSPRYKVAKRGQDVALRCDPISGHVSLFWYQQALGQGPEFLTYFQNEAQLDKSGLPSDRFFAERPEGSVSTLKIQRTQQEDSAVYLCASSWTGAGSPLHFGNGTRLTVT.

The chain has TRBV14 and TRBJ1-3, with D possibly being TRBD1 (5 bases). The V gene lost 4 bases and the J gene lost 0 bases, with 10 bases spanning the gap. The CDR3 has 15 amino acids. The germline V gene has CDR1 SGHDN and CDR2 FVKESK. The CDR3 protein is CASSLREHSGNTIYF. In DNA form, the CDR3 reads TGTGCCAGCAGCCTCAGGGAACACTCTGGAAACACCATATATTTT.

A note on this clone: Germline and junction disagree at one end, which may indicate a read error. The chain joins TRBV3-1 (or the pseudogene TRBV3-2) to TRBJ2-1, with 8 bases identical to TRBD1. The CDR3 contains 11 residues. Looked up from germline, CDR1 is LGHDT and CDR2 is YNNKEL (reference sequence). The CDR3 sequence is CASSKGQGVVF. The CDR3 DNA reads TGTGCCAGCAGCAAAGGACAGGGTGTGGTCTTC.

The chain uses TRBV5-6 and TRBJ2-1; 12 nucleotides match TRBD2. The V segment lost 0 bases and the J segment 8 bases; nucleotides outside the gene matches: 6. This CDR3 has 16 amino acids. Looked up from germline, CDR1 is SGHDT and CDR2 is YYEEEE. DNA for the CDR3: TGTGCCAGCAGCTTGGCCCTAGCGGGAGGGTTTGATGAGCAGTTCTTC. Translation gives CASSLALAGGFDEQFF.

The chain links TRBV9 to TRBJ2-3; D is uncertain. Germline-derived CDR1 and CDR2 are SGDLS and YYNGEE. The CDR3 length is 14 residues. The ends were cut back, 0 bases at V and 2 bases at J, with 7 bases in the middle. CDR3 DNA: TGTGCCAGCAGCGTAGACAGCCCCACAGATACGCAGTATTTT. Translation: CASSVDSPTDTQYF.

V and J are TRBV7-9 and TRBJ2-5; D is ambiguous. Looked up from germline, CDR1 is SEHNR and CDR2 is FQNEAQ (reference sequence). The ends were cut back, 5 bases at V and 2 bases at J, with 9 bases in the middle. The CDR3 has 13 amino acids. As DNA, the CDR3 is TGTGCCAGCAGCCCGTCTCTACAAGAGACCCAGTACTTC. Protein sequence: CASSPSLQETQYF.

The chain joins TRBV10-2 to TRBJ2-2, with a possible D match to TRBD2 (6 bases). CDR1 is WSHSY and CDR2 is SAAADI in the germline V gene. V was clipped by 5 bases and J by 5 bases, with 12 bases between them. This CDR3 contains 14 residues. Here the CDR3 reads CASSYTRGTGELFF. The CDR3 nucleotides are TGCGCCAGCAGTTACACTCGGGGGACCGGGGAGCTGTTTTTT.

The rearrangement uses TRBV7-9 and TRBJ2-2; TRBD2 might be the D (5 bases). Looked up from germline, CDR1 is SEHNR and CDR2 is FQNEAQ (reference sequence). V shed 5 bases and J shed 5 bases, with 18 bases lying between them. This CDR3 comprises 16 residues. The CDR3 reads CASSPRSTPGTGELFF. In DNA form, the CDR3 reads TGTGCCAGCAGCCCTCGTTCTACCCCGGGGACCGGGGAGCTGTTTTTT.

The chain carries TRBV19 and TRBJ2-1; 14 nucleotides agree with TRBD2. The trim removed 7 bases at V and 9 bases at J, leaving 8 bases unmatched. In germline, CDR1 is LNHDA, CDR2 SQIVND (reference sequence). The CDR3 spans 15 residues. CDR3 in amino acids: CASTSGTSGSAEQFF. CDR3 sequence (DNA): TGTGCCAGTACCTCTGGGACTAGCGGGAGCGCTGAGCAGTTCTTC.

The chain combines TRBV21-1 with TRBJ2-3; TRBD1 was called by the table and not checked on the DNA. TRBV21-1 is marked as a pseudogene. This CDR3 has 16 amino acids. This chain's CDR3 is CASSNGDRARTDTQYF. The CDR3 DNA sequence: TGTGCCAGCAGCAATGGGGACAGGGCCCGCACAGATACGCAGTATTTT.

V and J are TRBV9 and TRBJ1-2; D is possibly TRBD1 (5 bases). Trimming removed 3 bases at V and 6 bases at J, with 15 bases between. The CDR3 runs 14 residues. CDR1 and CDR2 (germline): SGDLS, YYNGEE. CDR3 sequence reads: CASSAWGGIDGYTF. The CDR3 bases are TGTGCCAGCAGCGCCTGGGGGGGAATTGATGGCTACACCTTC.

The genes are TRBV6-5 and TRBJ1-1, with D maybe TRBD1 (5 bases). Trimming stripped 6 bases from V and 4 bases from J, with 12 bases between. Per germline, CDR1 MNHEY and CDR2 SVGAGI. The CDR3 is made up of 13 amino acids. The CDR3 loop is CASRIPGGTEAFF. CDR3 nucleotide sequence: TGTGCCAGCAGAATCCCGGGGGGCACTGAAGCTTTCTTT.

DNA of the CDR3: TGTGCCAGCAGTTACTGGGCGGGAGGTGGCAATGAGCAGTTCTTC. Translation gives CASSYWAGGGNEQFF. The chain uses TRBV6-6 and TRBJ2-1; 8 nucleotides agree with TRBD2. CDR1 is MNHNY and CDR2 is SVGAGI in the germline V gene (reference sequence). V lost 1 base to trimming and J lost 6 bases; unmatched junction nucleotides: 5. The CDR3 has 15 amino acids.

CDR3 in amino acids: CASSGTSAYNEQFF. CDR3 nucleotides: TGCGCCAGCAGTGGGACATCAGCCTACAATGAGCAGTTCTTC. The chain couples TRBV10-2 to TRBJ2-1; D might be TRBD1 (5 bases). Germline V CDR1 and CDR2: WSHSY, SAAADI. CDR3 length: 14 amino acids. The V gene lost 4 bases and the J gene lost 2 bases, with 9 bases spanning the gap.

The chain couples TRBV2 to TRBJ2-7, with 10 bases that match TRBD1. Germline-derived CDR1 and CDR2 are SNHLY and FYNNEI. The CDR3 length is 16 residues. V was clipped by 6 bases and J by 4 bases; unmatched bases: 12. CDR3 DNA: TGTGCCAGCAGAAGCCCGGGACAGGGGTCCCCATACGAGCAGTACTTC. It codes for CASRSPGQGSPYEQYF.

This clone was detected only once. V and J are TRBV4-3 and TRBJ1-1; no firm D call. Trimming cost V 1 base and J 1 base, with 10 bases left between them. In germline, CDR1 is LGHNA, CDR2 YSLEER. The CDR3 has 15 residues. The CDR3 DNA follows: TGCGCCAGCAGCCAAGGACCGACGGGGAACACTGAAGCTTTCTTT. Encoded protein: CASSQGPTGNTEAFF.

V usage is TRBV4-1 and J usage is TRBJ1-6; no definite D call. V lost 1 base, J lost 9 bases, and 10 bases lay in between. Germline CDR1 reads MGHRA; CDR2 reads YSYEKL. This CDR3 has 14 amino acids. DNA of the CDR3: TGCGCCAGCAGCCAAGTTGGGGAGGGTTCACCCCTCCACTTT. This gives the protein CASSQVGEGSPLHF.

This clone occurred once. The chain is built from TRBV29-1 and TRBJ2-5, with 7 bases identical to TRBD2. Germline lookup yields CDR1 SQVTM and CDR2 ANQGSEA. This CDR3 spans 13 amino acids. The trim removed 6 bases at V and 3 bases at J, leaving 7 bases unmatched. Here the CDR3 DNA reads TGCAGCGTCCTTCGGGGGGAAGAAGAGACCCAGTACTTC. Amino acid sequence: CSVLRGEEETQYF.

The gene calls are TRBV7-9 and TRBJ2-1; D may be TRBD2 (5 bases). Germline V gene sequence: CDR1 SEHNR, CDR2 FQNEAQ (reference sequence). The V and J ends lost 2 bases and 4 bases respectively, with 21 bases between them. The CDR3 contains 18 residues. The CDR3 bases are TGTGCCAGCAGCTTACCAGCGGATAAAGTGGAGTTTTACAATGAGCAGTTCTTC. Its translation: CASSLPADKVEFYNEQFF.

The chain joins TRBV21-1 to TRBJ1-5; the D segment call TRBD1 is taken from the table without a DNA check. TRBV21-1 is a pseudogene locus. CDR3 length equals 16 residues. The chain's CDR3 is CASSWGQAKSVQPQHF. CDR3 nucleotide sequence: TGTGCCAGCAGCTGGGGACAGGCCAAATCGGTCCAGCCCCAGCATTTT.

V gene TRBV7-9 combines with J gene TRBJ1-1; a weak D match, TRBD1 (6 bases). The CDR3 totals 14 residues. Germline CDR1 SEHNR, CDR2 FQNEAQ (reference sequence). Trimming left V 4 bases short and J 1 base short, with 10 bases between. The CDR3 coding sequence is TGTGCCAGCAGCTCCTTGGACAGGAACACTGAAGCTTTCTTT. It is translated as CASSSLDRNTEAFF.

The CDR3 DNA reads as TGTGCCTCCGACACCACCTACGAGCAGTACTTC. It is translated as CASDTTYEQYF. The genes are TRBV5-8 and TRBJ2-7; D gene ambiguous. Germline CDR1 reads SGHTS; CDR2 reads YDEGEE. V was clipped by 10 bases and J by 2 bases, with 10 bases between them. The CDR3 sequence is 11 residues long.

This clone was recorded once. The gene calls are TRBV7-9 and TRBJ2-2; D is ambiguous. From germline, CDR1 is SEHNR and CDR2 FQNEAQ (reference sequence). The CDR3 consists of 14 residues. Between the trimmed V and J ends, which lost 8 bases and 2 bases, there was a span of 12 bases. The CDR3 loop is CASVATKNTGELFF. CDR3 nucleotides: TGTGCCAGCGTAGCTACAAAAAACACCGGGGAGCTGTTTTTT.

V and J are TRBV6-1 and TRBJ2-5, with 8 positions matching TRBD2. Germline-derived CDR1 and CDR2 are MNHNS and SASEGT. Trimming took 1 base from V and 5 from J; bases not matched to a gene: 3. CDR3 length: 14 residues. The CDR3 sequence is CASSEGGLVETQYF. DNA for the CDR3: TGTGCCAGCAGTGAAGGGGGACTAGTTGAGACCCAGTACTTC.